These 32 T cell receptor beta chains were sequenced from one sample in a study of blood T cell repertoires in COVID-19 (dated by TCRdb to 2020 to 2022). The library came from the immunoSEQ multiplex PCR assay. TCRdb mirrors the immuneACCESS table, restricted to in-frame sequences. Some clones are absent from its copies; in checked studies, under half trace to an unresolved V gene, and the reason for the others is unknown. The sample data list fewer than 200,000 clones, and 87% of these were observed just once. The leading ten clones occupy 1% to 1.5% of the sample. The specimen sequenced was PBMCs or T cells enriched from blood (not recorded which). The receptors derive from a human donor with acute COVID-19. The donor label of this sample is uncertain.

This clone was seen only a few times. DNA for the CDR3: TGCGCCAGCAGCCAAGGCTGGACAGGGGGCGAGGGCTACACCTTC. This sequence encodes CASSQGWTGGEGYTF. V is TRBV4-1 and J is TRBJ1-2, with TRBD1 matching 11 bases. Germline CDR1 and CDR2: MGHRA and YSYEKL. J gave up 8 bases and V 1 base, and 6 bases lay outside the gene matches. This CDR3 is built from 15 residues.

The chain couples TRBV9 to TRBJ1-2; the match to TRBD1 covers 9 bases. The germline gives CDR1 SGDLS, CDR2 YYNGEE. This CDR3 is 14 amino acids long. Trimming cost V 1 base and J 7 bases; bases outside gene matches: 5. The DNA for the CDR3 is TGTGCCAGCAGCGTACGGGACAGGGACCGTGGCTACACCTTC. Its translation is CASSVRDRDRGYTF.

The CDR3 sequence is CAWSGGGLGETQYF. CDR3 nucleotide sequence: TGTGCCTGGAGTGGGGGGGGTTTGGGAGAGACCCAGTACTTC. The chain uses TRBV30 and TRBJ2-5; TRBD2 aligns across 7 bases. Germline CDR1 and CDR2: GTSNPN and SVGIG (reference sequence). The CDR3 consists of 14 residues. V was clipped by 1 base and J by 4 bases; unmatched bases: 6.

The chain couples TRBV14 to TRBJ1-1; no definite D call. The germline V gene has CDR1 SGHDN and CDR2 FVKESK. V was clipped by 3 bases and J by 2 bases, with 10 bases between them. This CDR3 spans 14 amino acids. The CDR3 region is CASSHRGSNTEAFF. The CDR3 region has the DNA TGTGCCAGCAGCCACAGAGGGAGTAACACTGAAGCTTTCTTT.

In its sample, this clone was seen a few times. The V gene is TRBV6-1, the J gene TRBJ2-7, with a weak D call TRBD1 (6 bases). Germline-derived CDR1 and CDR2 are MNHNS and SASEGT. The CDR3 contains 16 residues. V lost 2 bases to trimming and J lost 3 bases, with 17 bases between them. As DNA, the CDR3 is TGTGCCAGCAGTGAACATTACGGGACAATGGGCTACGAGCAGTACTTC. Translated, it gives CASSEHYGTMGYEQYF.

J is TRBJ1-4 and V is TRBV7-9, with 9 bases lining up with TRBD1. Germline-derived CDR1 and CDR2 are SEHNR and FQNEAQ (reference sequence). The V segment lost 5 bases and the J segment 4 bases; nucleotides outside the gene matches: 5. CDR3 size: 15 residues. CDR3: CASSRDRVINEKLFF. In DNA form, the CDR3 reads TGTGCCAGCAGCAGGGACAGGGTGATTAATGAAAAACTGTTTTTT.

The CDR3 bases are TGTGCCACCAGCAGAGATTGGGGGGTCGGCTATGGCTACACCTTC. Protein product: CATSRDWGVGYGYTF. The chain couples TRBV15 to TRBJ1-2; D may be TRBD1 (5 bases). Germline V gives CDR1 LNHNV, CDR2 YYDKDF (reference sequence). There are 15 residues in the CDR3. V shed 0 bases and J shed 4 bases, with 12 bases lying between them.

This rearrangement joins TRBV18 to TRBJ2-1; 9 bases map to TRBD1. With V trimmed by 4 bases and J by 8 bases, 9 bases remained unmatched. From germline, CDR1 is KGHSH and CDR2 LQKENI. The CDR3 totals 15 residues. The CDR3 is CASSREQGAMDEQFF. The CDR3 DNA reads TGTGCCAGCTCACGGGAACAGGGGGCGATGGATGAGCAGTTCTTC. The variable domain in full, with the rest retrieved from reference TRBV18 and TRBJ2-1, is NAGVMQNPRHLVRRRGQEARLRCSPMKGHSHVYWYRQLPEEGLKFMVYLQKENIIDESGMPKERFSAEFPKEGPSILRIQQVVRGDSAAYFCASSREQGAMDEQFFGPGTRLTVL.

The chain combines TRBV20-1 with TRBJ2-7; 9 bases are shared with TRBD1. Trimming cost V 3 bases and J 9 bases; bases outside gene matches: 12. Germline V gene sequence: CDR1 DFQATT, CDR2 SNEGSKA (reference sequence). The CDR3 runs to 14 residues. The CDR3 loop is CSASYPPDRGVQYF. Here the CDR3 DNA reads TGCAGTGCTAGTTACCCGCCGGACAGGGGAGTGCAGTACTTC.

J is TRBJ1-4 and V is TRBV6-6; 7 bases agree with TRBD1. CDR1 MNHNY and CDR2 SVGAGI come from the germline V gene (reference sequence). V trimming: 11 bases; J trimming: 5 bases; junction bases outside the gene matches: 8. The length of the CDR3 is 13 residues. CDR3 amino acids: CASCGQENEKLFF. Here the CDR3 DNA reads TGTGCCTCGTGTGGACAGGAGAATGAAAAACTGTTTTTT.

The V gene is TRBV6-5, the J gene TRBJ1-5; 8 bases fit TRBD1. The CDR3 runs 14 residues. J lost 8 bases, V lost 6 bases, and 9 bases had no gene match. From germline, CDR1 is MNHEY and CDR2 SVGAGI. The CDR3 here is CASSLQGAVEPQHF. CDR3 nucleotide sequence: TGTGCCAGCAGCCTCCAGGGGGCTGTTGAGCCCCAGCATTTT.

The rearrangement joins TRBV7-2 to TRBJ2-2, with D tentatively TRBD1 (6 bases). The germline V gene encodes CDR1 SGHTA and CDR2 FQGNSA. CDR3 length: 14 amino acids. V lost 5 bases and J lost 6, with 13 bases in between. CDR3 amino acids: CASSPQQGPGELFF. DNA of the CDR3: TGTGCCAGCAGCCCACAACAGGGACCCGGGGAGCTGTTTTTT. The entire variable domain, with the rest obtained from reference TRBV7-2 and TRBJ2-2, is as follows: GAGVSQSPSNKVTEKGKDVELRCDPISGHTALYWYRQSLGQGLEFLIYFQGNSAPDKSGLPSDRFSAERTGGSVSTLTIQRTQQEDSAVYLCASSPQQGPGELFFGEGSRLTVL.

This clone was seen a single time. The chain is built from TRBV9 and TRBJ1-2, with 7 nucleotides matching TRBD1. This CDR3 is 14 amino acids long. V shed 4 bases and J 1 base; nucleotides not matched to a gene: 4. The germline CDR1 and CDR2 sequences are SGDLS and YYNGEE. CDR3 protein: CASSPRQGNYGYTF. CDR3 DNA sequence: TGTGCCAGCAGCCCACGACAGGGTAACTATGGCTACACCTTC.

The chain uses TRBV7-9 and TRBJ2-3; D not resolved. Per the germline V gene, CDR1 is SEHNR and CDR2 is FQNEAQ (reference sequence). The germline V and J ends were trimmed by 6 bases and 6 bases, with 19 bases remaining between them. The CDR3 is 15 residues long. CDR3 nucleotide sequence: TGTGCCAGCAGTCGACCGAGGATGGGTATCGATACGCAGTATTTT. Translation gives CASSRPRMGIDTQYF.

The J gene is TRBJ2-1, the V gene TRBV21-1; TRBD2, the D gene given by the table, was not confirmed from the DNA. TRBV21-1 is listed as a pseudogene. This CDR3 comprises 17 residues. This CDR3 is CASSASHIREAYNEQFF. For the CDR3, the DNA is TGTGCCAGCAGCGCTTCCCATATCAGGGAGGCCTACAATGAGCAGTTCTTC.

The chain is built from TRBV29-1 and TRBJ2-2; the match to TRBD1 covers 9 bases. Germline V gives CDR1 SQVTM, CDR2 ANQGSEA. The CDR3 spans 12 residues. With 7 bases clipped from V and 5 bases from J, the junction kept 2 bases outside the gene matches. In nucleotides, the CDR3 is TGCAGCGCCGGACAGGGGACCGGGGAGCTGTTTTTT. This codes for CSAGQGTGELFF.

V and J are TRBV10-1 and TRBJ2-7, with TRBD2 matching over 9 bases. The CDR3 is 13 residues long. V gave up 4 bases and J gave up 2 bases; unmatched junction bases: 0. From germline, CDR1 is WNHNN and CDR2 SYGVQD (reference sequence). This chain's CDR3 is CASSGGGAYEQYF. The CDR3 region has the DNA TGCGCCAGCAGTGGCGGGGGGGCCTACGAGCAGTACTTC.

CDR3 amino acids: CASSPTSGGGTGELFF. DNA of the CDR3: TGTGCCAGCAGCCCCACTAGCGGGGGAGGAACAGGGGAGCTGTTTTTT. J is TRBJ2-2 and V is TRBV6-6; 11 bases are a match to TRBD2. Germline V gene lookup returns CDR1 MNHNY and CDR2 SVGAGI (reference sequence). The CDR3 is made up of 16 amino acids. V trimming: 6 bases; J trimming: 8 bases; junction bases outside the gene matches: 11.

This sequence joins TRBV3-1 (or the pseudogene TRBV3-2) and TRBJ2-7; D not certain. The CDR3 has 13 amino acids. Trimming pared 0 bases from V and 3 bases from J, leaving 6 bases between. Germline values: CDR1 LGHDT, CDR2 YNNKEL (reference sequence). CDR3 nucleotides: TGTGCCAGCAGCCAAGATCGCGGCTACGAGCAGTACTTC. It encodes CASSQDRGYEQYF.

CDR3 region: CASSPLRDRGGTIYF. CDR3 nucleotides: TGTGCCAGCAGCCCCCTCCGGGACAGGGGTGGCACCATATATTTT. V is TRBV7-9 and J is TRBJ1-3; 10 positions agree with TRBD1. The V and J ends lost 5 bases and 9 bases, in that order; junction bases with no gene match: 10. This CDR3 contains 15 residues. From germline, CDR1 is SEHNR and CDR2 FQNEAQ (reference sequence).

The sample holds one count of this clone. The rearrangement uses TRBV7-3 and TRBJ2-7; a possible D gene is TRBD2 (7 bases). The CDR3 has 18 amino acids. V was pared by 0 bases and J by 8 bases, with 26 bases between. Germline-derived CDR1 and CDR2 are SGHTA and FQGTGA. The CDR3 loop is CASSLTKVERGHIRKQYF. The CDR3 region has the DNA TGTGCCAGCAGCTTAACGAAGGTTGAGCGGGGACATATACGGAAGCAGTACTTC.

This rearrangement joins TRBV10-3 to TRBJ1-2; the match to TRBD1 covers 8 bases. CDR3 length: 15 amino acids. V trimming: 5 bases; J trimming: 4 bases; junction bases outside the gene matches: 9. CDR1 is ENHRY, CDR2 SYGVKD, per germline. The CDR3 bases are TGTGCCATCAGTCAAGGACAGGGCAGTTCCTATGGCTACACCTTC. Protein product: CAISQGQGSSYGYTF.

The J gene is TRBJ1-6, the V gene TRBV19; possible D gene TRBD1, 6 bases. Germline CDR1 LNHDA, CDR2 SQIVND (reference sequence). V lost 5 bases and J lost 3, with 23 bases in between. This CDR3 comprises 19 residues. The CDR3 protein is CASSPYIWGRRLYNSPLHF. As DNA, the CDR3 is TGTGCCAGTAGTCCTTATATTTGGGGGCGACGACTCTATAATTCACCCCTCCACTTT.

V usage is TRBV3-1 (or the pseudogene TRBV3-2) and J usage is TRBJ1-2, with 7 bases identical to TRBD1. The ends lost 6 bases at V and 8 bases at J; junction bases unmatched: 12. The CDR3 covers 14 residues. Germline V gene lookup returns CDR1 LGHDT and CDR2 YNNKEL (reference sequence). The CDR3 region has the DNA TGTGCCAGCAGGTATCTGGGACAGTTCGGAGGCTACACCTTC. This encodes CASRYLGQFGGYTF.

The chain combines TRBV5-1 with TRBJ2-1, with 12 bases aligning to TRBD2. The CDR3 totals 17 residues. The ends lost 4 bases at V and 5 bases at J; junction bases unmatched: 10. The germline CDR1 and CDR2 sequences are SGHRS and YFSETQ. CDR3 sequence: CASSPGGLAGGNNEQFF. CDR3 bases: TGCGCCAGCAGCCCGGGAGGGCTAGCGGGGGGGAACAATGAGCAGTTCTTC.

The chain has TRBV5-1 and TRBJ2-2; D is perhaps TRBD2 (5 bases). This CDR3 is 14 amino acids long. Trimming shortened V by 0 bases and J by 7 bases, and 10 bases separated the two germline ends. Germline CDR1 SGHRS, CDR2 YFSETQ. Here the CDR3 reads CASSLVSGNGELFF. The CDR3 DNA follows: TGCGCCAGCAGCTTGGTCTCGGGGAACGGGGAGCTGTTTTTT.

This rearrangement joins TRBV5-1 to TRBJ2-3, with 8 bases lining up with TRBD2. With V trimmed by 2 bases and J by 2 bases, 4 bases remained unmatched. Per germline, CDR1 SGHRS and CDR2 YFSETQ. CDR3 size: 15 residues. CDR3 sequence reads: CASSLAGAYTDTQYF. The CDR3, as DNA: TGCGCCAGCAGCTTAGCGGGGGCCTACACAGATACGCAGTATTTT.

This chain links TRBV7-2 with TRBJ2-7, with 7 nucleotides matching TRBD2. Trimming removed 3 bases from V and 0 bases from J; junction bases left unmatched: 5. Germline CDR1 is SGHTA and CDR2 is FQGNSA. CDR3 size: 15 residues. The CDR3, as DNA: TGTGCCAGCAGCTTCCGGGGGGAAAGCTCCTACGAGCAGTACTTC. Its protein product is CASSFRGESSYEQYF.

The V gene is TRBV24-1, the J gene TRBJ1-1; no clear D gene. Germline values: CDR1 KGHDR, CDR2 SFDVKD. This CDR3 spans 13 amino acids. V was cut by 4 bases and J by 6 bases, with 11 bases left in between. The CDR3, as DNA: TGTGCCACCAGTGACGGCGTTGGAGCTGAAGCTTTCTTT. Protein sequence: CATSDGVGAEAFF.

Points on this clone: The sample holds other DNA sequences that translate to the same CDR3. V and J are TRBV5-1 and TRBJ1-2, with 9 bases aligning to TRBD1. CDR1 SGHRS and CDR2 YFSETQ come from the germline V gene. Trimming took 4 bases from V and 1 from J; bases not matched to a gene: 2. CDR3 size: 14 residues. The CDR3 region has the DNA TGCGCCAGCAGCGAGGGACAGGGTAACTATGGCTACACCTTC. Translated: CASSEGQGNYGYTF.

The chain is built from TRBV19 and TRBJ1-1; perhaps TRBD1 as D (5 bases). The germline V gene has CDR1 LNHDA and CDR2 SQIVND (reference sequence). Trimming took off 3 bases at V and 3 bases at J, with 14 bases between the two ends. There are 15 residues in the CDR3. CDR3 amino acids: CASSMGTSTHTEAFF. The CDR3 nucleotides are TGTGCCAGTAGTATGGGGACTTCCACTCACACTGAAGCTTTCTTT.

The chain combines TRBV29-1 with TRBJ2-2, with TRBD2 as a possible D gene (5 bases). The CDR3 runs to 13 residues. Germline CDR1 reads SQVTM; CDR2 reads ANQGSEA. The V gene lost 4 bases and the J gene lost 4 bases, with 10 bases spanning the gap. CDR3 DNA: TGCAGCGTTGCCGACTACATCACCGGGGAGCTGTTTTTT. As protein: CSVADYITGELFF.